The 18 T cell receptor beta chains below all came from one sample that was sequenced in a study of shared clonotypes between healthy human individuals. Sequencing was performed with immunoSEQ multiplex PCR; in TCRdb, only in-frame clones are kept and a portion is missing. Here the sample spans 2 million to 2.5 million clones, approximately 93% being singletons. The sample was naive CD4+ T cells from PBMCs. The sample's subset: CD45RA+ positively selected. The receptor set was obtained from a man aged 18 to 29 in good health. Some clones in this sample may be carry-over from other donors' samples.

This clone was detected only once. Other DNA sequences in this specimen translate into the identical CDR3. The chain recombines TRBV5-1 with TRBJ1-5; the D gene is possibly TRBD1 (6 bases). Germline CDR1 SGHRS, CDR2 YFSETQ. V was clipped by 2 bases and J by 7 bases, with 10 bases between them. The CDR3 sequence is 13 residues long. Written as DNA, the CDR3 is TGCGCCAGCAGCTTACAGGGCCCCCAGCCCCAGCATTTT. Translating it yields CASSLQGPQPQHF.

The rearrangement uses TRBV19 and TRBJ1-4, with TRBD1 as a possible D gene (5 bases). Germline CDR1 is LNHDA and CDR2 is SQIVND (reference sequence). The CDR3 sequence is 18 residues long. Trimming shortened V by 2 bases and J by 0 bases, and 16 bases separated the two germline ends. CDR3 region: CASSIRRGRRATNEKLFF. The CDR3 DNA follows: TGTGCCAGTAGTATAAGGAGGGGCCGGAGGGCAACTAATGAAAAACTGTTTTTT.

In its sample, this clone was seen once. The chain has TRBV6-5 and TRBJ2-7; TRBD1 aligns across 7 bases. Germline V gives CDR1 MNHEY, CDR2 SVGAGI. CDR3 length: 15 amino acids. The J segment lost 1 base and the V segment lost 5 bases, leaving 8 bases of the junction unmatched. The CDR3 nucleotides are TGTGCCAGCAGTACCGGGATACAGGGGTCCTACGAGCAGTACTTC. The encoded protein is CASSTGIQGSYEQYF.

Details on this clone: This sample includes further DNA sequences coding for the same CDR3. This chain connects TRBV5-4 to TRBJ2-7; TRBD1 might be the D (6 bases). Per germline, CDR1 SGHNT and CDR2 YYREEE (reference sequence). Trimming took 4 bases from V and 4 from J, leaving 12 bases between them. The CDR3 runs 13 residues. Here the CDR3 DNA reads TGTGCCAGCAGCCCTGGACAGACTTACGAGCAGTACTTC. Amino acids: CASSPGQTYEQYF.

The chain carries TRBV27 and TRBJ2-2; the match to TRBD2 covers 11 bases. The CDR3 spans 16 residues. V dropped 6 bases and J dropped 6; count of bases not matched to a gene: 9. Germline CDR1 MNHEY, CDR2 SMNVEV (reference sequence). The DNA for the CDR3 is TGTGCCAGCAGATTCCTCACTAGCGGGGGTTCCGGGGAGCTGTTTTTT. The encoded protein is CASRFLTSGGSGELFF.

This clone has just one count. The rearrangement joins TRBV5-4 to TRBJ2-3, with 11 bases that match TRBD2. Unmatched junction bases numbered 9, after V lost 4 bases and J lost 5 bases. The CDR3 has 16 residues. CDR1 is SGHNT, CDR2 YYREEE, per germline (reference sequence). The CDR3 reads CASSVLAGGPVDTQYF. The CDR3 bases are TGTGCCAGCAGCGTGTTAGCGGGAGGGCCTGTAGATACGCAGTATTTT.

This clone has a handful of counts. The V gene is TRBV29-1, the J gene TRBJ1-1, with D possibly matching TRBD1 (5 bases). This CDR3 has 13 residues. Germline CDR1 and CDR2: SQVTM and ANQGSEA. The V end was cut by 7 bases, the J end by 3 bases, with 15 bases between. CDR3 DNA: TGCAGCGGCCGCAGGGCGGCGGACACTGAAGCTTTCTTT. Its translation: CSGRRAADTEAFF.

The chain recombines TRBV28 with TRBJ2-1; no definite D call. CDR1 is MDHEN and CDR2 is SYDVKM in the germline V gene. Trimming cost V 6 bases and J 0 bases, with 9 bases left between them. This CDR3 is built from 14 residues. The CDR3 nucleotides read TGTGCCAGCAGCTACTGGAACTCCTACAATGAGCAGTTCTTC. This gives the protein CASSYWNSYNEQFF.

The rearrangement links TRBV12-5 to TRBJ2-4; D possibly corresponds to TRBD1 (5 bases). This CDR3 is 20 amino acids long. Germline lookup yields CDR1 LGHNT and CDR2 FRNRAP. V was cut by 2 bases and J by 0 bases, with 23 bases left in between. The CDR3 here is CASGLSGATRPPLAKNIQYF. The CDR3 region has the DNA TGTGCTAGTGGTTTGTCTGGGGCAACCCGACCACCTCTAGCCAAAAACATTCAGTACTTC.

The rearrangement uses TRBV5-4 and TRBJ1-1; D gene ambiguous. CDR1 and CDR2 from the germline V gene are SGHNT and YYREEE (reference sequence). The V and J ends lost 0 bases and 2 bases respectively, with 11 bases between them. The CDR3 is 15 residues long. CDR3 DNA: TGTGCCAGCAGCTTGGCTAAACACGGAAACACTGAAGCTTTCTTT. Protein: CASSLAKHGNTEAFF. The full variable domain, its missing parts supplied by reference TRBV5-4 and TRBJ1-1, is ETGVTQSPTHLIKTRGQQVTLRCSSQSGHNTVSWYQQALGQGPQFIFQYYREEENGRGNFPPRFSGLQFPNYSSELNVNALELDDSALYLCASSLAKHGNTEAFFGQGTRLTVV.

This chain uses TRBV19 with TRBJ2-5; 8 nucleotides match TRBD1. The germline V gene has CDR1 LNHDA and CDR2 SQIVND (reference sequence). The V segment lost 4 bases and the J segment 5 bases; nucleotides outside the gene matches: 9. The length of the CDR3 is 15 residues. CDR3: CASSRAGQGRETQYF. CDR3 DNA: TGTGCCAGTAGTAGAGCCGGACAGGGAAGGGAGACCCAGTACTTC.

V is TRBV14 and J is TRBJ1-2; D is undetermined. Looked up from germline, CDR1 is SGHDN and CDR2 is FVKESK. V was shortened by 4 bases and J by 8 bases, with 11 bases between the two germline ends. CDR3 length: 12 residues. This CDR3 is CASSLLGEGYTF. CDR3 coding DNA: TGTGCCAGCAGCCTCCTAGGCGAGGGCTACACCTTC.

This clone was detected a few times. The chain links TRBV5-4 to TRBJ1-4, with D possibly TRBD1 on 6 matching bases. The CDR3 has 14 amino acids. Germline CDR1 reads SGHNT; CDR2 reads YYREEE (reference sequence). Trimming removed 3 bases at V and 4 bases at J, with 10 bases between. In DNA form, the CDR3 reads TGTGCCAGCAGCTCCGGACAGCTTAATGAAAAACTGTTTTTT. Amino acid sequence: CASSSGQLNEKLFF.

This chain connects TRBV2 to TRBJ1-5; a possible D gene is TRBD1 (5 bases). Trimming left V 3 bases short and J 2 bases short, with 11 bases between. CDR1 is SNHLY and CDR2 is FYNNEI in the germline V gene. The length of the CDR3 is 15 residues. This CDR3 reads CASSDERGGNQPQHF. The CDR3 DNA reads as TGTGCCAGCAGTGATGAGAGGGGAGGCAATCAGCCCCAGCATTTT. The whole variable domain, filled in from reference TRBV2 and TRBJ1-5, reads EPEVTQTPSHQVTQMGQEVILRCVPISNHLYFYWYRQILGQKVEFLVSFYNNEISEKSEIFDDQFSVERPDGSNFTLKIRSTKLEDSAMYFCASSDERGGNQPQHFGDGTRLSIL.

As to this clone: At the DNA level, this CDR3 is encoded by other sequences in the same sample as well. V gene TRBV18 combines with J gene TRBJ1-1; unclear D gene. This CDR3 is 13 amino acids long. Germline loops: CDR1 KGHSH, CDR2 LQKENI. V was clipped by 5 bases and J by 0 bases, with 7 bases between them. The CDR3 region is CASSSGLNTEAFF. The CDR3 nucleotides read TGTGCCAGCTCATCCGGTCTGAACACTGAAGCTTTCTTT.

This sequence joins TRBV7-2 and TRBJ2-5, with 12 bases aligning to TRBD2. The V gene's germline CDR1 is SGHTA and CDR2 FQGNSA. V lost 6 bases to trimming and J lost 1 base; unmatched junction nucleotides: 6. The CDR3 is 16 residues long. This CDR3 reads CASRLGLAGSQETQYF. CDR3 DNA: TGTGCCAGCAGACTGGGACTAGCGGGTAGCCAAGAGACCCAGTACTTC.

CDR3 amino acids: CASSLYPGTDFTYEQYF. The CDR3 DNA sequence: TGTGCCAGCAGCTTGTACCCAGGGACAGATTTTACCTACGAGCAGTACTTC. The chain employs TRBV5-8 and TRBJ2-7, with 7 bases identical to TRBD1. Looked up from germline, CDR1 is SGHTS and CDR2 is YDEGEE. Losses at the gene ends were 1 base for V and 2 bases for J; bases not matched to a gene: 12. The CDR3 covers 17 residues.

This chain connects TRBV28 to TRBJ2-7; no definite D call. CDR3 size: 14 residues. Trimming took 6 bases from V and 2 from J, leaving 14 bases between them. Germline V lookup: CDR1 MDHEN, CDR2 SYDVKM. The CDR3 loop is CASSPSFSPYEQYF. Written as DNA, the CDR3 is TGTGCCAGCAGCCCCTCTTTTAGCCCCTACGAGCAGTACTTC.